Listed here is a single TCR beta chain. The sample belongs to a study of blood T cell repertoires in COVID-19. The study drew participants aged about 18 to 90 years from 20 to 30 US areas. Symptom resolution, clearance, or two negative PCRs marked the recovered donors of Cohort 3. Under the authors' procedure: Estimated nucleated cell counts came from reference gene primer amplification. Profiled with immunoSEQ multiplex PCR; TCRdb holds only in-frame clones, not every one. That table is the source of V, J and clone size, and D and trimming were worked out from the DNA. This table has some 330,000 clones, more than 90% appearing once. V lost 0 bases and J 15 bases, leaving 12 bases between the germline ends. CDR1 and CDR2 (germline): MNHNY, SVGAGI (reference sequence). The CDR3 consists of 13 residues.

The receptor's source is a woman aged 30 to 39 who had recovered from COVID-19. The rearrangement links TRBV6-6 to TRBJ1-6, with unresolved D. Sequencing input: PBMCs or T cells enriched from blood (not recorded which). Here the CDR3 DNA reads TGTGCCAGCAGTTACTCTCTTGCCAGTCTCCTCCACTTT. Translation: CASSYSLASLLHF.